This T cell receptor beta chain stems from a study of T cell responses to AZD1222 COVID-19 vaccine. Comment on this clone: Its antigen is not known.

Method: immunoSEQ multiplex PCR; TCRdb's copy keeps in-frame clones and lacks some. The sample lists approximately 64,000 clones, about 93% seen once, with roughly 6% in the top ten. With 3 bases clipped from V and 5 bases from J, the junction kept 5 bases outside the gene matches. From germline, CDR1 is KGHDR and CDR2 SFDVKD. The CDR3 spans 14 residues. Study-level findings and limits: In a largely white British group with more females than males, clonal diversity was possibly underestimated. Across the whole spike, CD4 TCRs peaked at regions 160-218 and 743-854. Spike-specific TCR breadth and depth went up after people got two AZD1222 doses.

The chain employs TRBV24-1 and TRBJ1-2; 7 bases are a match to TRBD1. This TCR came from an adult who received the MenACWY meningococcal vaccine as a control. Sample: peripheral blood, taken 28 days after the second dose of the MenACWY control vaccine. DNA of the CDR3: TGTGCCACCAGTGATCTTGGGACAGAATATGGCTACACCTTC. Its protein is CATSDLGTEYGYTF.